This is a list of T cell receptor beta chains from one sample in a study of tumor-infiltrating lymphocytes in primary liver carcinoma. TCRdb called the multiplex PCR reads again in MiXCR, with one record for every CDR3 protein. Counted here are 180,000 or so distinct CDR3 sequences, around 60% occurring once; the ten biggest clones make up about 72%. Sequencing was performed on peripheral blood. These receptors all come from a man aged 35 to 55 with primary liver carcinoma and hepatitis B virus infection. The CDR3 runs from the conserved cysteine through the conserved F or W. Each record gives: clone size, J gene, V gene, D gene, CDR3 protein, CDR3 DNA. D genes are given only for firm matches. The size entry is marked missing in some rows and otherwise reads once, few, many or a size class.

>NA|TRBJ1-1|TRBV6-6|TRBD1
CANRDGLMKGAFSEAFF
TGTGCCAACCGTGACGGTCTAATGAAGGGGGCATTCTCTGAAGCTTTCTTT
>few|TRBJ2-7|TRBV13|TRBD1
CASSLGQGISYEQYF
TGTGCCAGCAGTTTGGGACAGGGAATTTCCTACGAGCAGTACTTC
>few|TRBJ2-7|TRBV29-1|NA
CSVEDAGTSTYEQYF
TGCAGCGTTGAGGATGCCGGGACATCCACCTACGAGCAGTACTTC
>few|TRBJ2-7|TRBV6-6|NA
CASSLQVPSYEQYF
TGTGCCAGCAGTCTTCAGGTCCCCTCCTACGAGCAGTACTTC
>few|TRBJ2-1|TRBV6-6|NA
CASSYLGPARVNEQFF
TGTGCCAGCAGTTATTTAGGACCAGCAAGAGTGAATGAGCAGTTCTTC
>NA|TRBJ2-5|TRBV4-2|NA
CASSPPEGQGPETQYF
TGTGCCAGCAGCCCTCCAGAGGGCCAGGGACCAGAGACCCAGTACTTC
>NA|TRBJ2-1|TRBV6-5|TRBD2
CASSYVSGSYNGQFF
TGTGCCAGCAGTTACGTGAGCGGGAGCTACAATGGGCAGTTCTTC
>few|TRBJ2-7|TRBV6-6|TRBD2
CASSRSRGSGSYEQYF
TGTGCCAGCAGTCGCTCTCGGGGTAGCGGGAGCTACGAGCAGTACTTC
>many|TRBJ1-3|TRBV11-2|NA
CASSLSFGNTIYF
TGTGCCAGCAGCTTGAGTTTCGGAAACACCATATATTTT
>NA|TRBJ1-5|TRBV4-1|NA
CARSQDAQGRSQHF
TGCGCCAGAAGCCAAGATGCACAGGGTAGGTCCCAGCATTTT
>NA|TRBJ2-7|TRBV30|NA
CAWSSGMETEQYF
TGTGCCTGGAGTTCAGGGATGGAGACCGAGCAGTACTTC
>NA|TRBJ2-1|TRBV10-2|NA
CASNHPVNNEQFF
TGCGCCTCAAACCATCCGGTCAACAATGAGCAGTTCTTC
>few|TRBJ2-7|TRBV5-4|TRBD1
CASSGRTGIEHEQYF
TGTGCCAGCAGCGGCCGGACAGGGATCGAGCACGAGCAGTACTTC
>NA|TRBJ1-4|TRBV29-1|NA
CNAFNEKLFF
TGCAACGCCTTTAATGAAAAACTGTTTTTT
>NA|TRBJ1-5|TRBV6-1|TRBD1
CASSEGGTVNQPQHF
TGTGCCAGCAGTGAAGGAGGGACAGTTAATCAGCCCCAGCATTTT
>NA|TRBJ2-7|TRBV5-1|NA
CASSLEGLTYEQYF
TGCGCCAGCAGCTTGGAGGGACTGACGTACGAGCAGTACTTC
>NA|TRBJ2-5|TRBV6-2/TRBV6-3|TRBD2
CASSRLAGRQETQYF
TGTGCCAGCAGCCGACTAGCGGGTCGACAAGAGACCCAGTACTTC
>NA|TRBJ2-1|TRBV6-1|TRBD1
CASTPGQSNEQFF
TGTGCCAGCACCCCGGGACAGAGCAATGAGCAGTTCTTC
>NA|TRBJ2-3|TRBV6-5|TRBD2
CASNYSGLAGTDTQYF
TGTGCCAGCAATTACTCAGGACTAGCGGGCACAGATACGCAGTATTTT
>many|TRBJ2-1|TRBV14|TRBD2
CASSPPGGSYNEQFF
TGTGCCAGCAGCCCCCCGGGGGGCTCCTACAATGAGCAGTTCTTC
>once|TRBJ1-5|TRBV6-1|NA
CASSVSELSNQSQHF
TGTGCCAGCAGTGTCAGCGAACTCAGCAATCAGTCCCAGCATTTT
>NA|TRBJ2-7|TRBV7-9|NA
CASSQTAYEQCF
TGTGCCAGCAGCCAAACAGCCTACGAGCAGTGCTTC
>NA|TRBJ1-1|TRBV11-2|NA
CASSVCGTVNTEAFF
TGTGCCAGCAGCGTGTGCGGGACGGTGAATACTGAAGCTTTCTTT
>few|TRBJ2-7|TRBV28|TRBD2
CASSILAGDHEQYF
TGTGCCAGCAGTATACTAGCGGGAGACCACGAGCAGTACTTC
>many|TRBJ2-7|TRBV11-2|TRBD2
CASSSSGNRNEQYF
TGTGCCAGCAGCTCGAGCGGGAATAGGAACGAGCAGTACTTC
>once|TRBJ2-3|TRBV24-1|TRBD1
CAMTPGGTGYENTQYF
TGTGCCATGACCCCCGGGGGGACAGGGTATGAAAATACGCAGTATTTT
>NA|TRBJ1-1|TRBV11-2|NA
CASSLERQPMNAEAFF
TGTGCCAGCAGCTTAGAACGACAGCCAATGAACGCTGAAGCTTTCTTC
>many|TRBJ2-5|TRBV12-3/TRBV12-4|NA
CASSLGAETQYF
TGTGCCAGCTCCCTTGGGGCGGAGACCCAGTACTTC
>NA|TRBJ2-2|TRBV5-1|TRBD1
CASSLGRGTAMNTGELFF
TGCGCCAGCAGCCTTGGCCGAGGGACAGCTATGAACACCGGGGAGCTGTTTTTT
>NA|TRBJ2-5|TRBV6-5|NA
CASSHGPAGETQYF
TGTGCCAGCAGTCACGGACCAGCGGGAGAGACCCAGTACTTC
>NA|TRBJ2-3|TRBV6-5|TRBD1
CASSYRGQNTDTQYF
TGTGCCAGCAGTTATAGGGGGCAAAACACAGATACGCAGTATTTT
>many|TRBJ2-7|TRBV6-1|NA
CASSEGDFYEQYF
TGTGCCAGCAGTGAAGGGGACTTCTACGAGCAGTACTTC
>NA|TRBJ2-7|TRBV11-2|TRBD2
CASSWAGDEQYF
TGCGCCAGCAGCTGGGCGGGGGACGAGCAGTACTTC
>many|TRBJ2-7|TRBV11-3|NA
CASSPGAGSYEQYF
TGTGCCAGCAGCCCCGGGGCGGGGTCCTACGAGCAGTACTTC
>NA|TRBJ2-2|TRBV6-5|TRBD1
CASSYSPFTGDTGELFF
TGTGCCAGCAGTTACAGCCCCTTTACAGGGGACACCGGGGAGCTGTTTTTT
>NA|TRBJ2-5|TRBV6-4|NA
CASVPRVPRDQYF
TGTGCCAGCGTTCCCAGAGTTCCAAGAGACCAGTACTTC
>NA|TRBJ2-7|TRBV29-1|NA
CSVGRDIYEQYF
TGCAGCGTTGGGAGGGACATCTACGAGCAGTACTTC
>NA|TRBJ2-1|TRBV28|TRBD1
CASSFGRGPVSEQFF
TGTGCCAGCAGTTTCGGCAGGGGGCCTGTCAGTGAGCAGTTCTTC
>NA|TRBJ2-3|TRBV12-3/TRBV12-4|TRBD2
CASSVAGGGTDTQYF
TGTGCCAGCAGTGTAGCGGGGGGCGGTACAGATACGCAGTATTTT
>NA|TRBJ2-7|TRBV4-2|NA
CASSSIAFEQYF
TGTGCCAGCAGCTCTATAGCTTTCGAGCAGTACTTC
>many|TRBJ2-1|TRBV11-2|TRBD1
CASSGLRTGENEQFF
TGTGCCAGCAGCGGGCTAAGGACAGGTGAGAATGAGCAGTTCTTC
>NA|TRBJ2-1|TRBV6-5|NA
CANSYRDSLPYNEQFF
TGTGCCAACAGTTACAGGGACTCCCTCCCCTACAATGAGCAGTTCTTC
>few|TRBJ2-3|TRBV13|TRBD1
CASSSTGLADTQYF
TGTGCCAGCAGCTCGACAGGGTTAGCAGATACGCAGTATTTT
>NA|TRBJ1-5|TRBV28|TRBD1
CASSSTGAPISNQPQHF
TGTGCCAGCAGTTCGACAGGGGCCCCCATCAGCAATCAGCCACAGCATTTT
>NA|TRBJ1-2|TRBV6-5|NA
CASSNSRENYGYTF
TGTGCCAGCAGTAACTCGAGGGAGAACTATGGCTACACCTTC
>NA|TRBJ2-1|TRBV6-6|NA
CASSFGAAYNEQFF
TGTGCCAGCAGTTTCGGCGCAGCCTACAATGAGCAGTTCTTC
>few|TRBJ1-1|TRBV6-6|NA
CASSPDPDREAFF
TGTGCCAGCAGCCCCGACCCGGATCGGGAAGCTTTCTTT
>NA|TRBJ2-7|TRBV7-8|TRBD2
CAGSLVLAGVYEQYF
TGTGCCGGCAGCTTAGTTCTAGCGGGAGTCTACGAGCAGTACTTC
>NA|TRBJ2-7|TRBV6-5|NA
CASTPLSLPRGYEQYF
TGTGCCAGCACTCCACTCTCCCTCCCAAGGGGCTACGAGCAGTACTTC
>NA|TRBJ2-1|TRBV21-1|NA
CASSNGTVHNEQFF
TGTGCCAGCAGCAACGGGACGGTACACAATGAGCAGTTCTTC
>few|TRBJ2-3|TRBV6-5|NA
CAGHRASPDTQYF
TGTGCCGGCCACCGAGCGTCGCCAGATACGCAGTATTTT
>NA|TRBJ2-1|TRBV29-1|NA
CSVRVAGAYEQFF
TGCAGCGTTAGAGTAGCCGGGGCCTACGAGCAGTTCTTC